These 14 T cell receptor beta chains originate from one sample sequenced in a study of patients and donors after allogeneic stem cell transplantation. MiXCR, run by TCRdb on the RT-PCR reads, gives a single entry per CDR3 protein. The profile covers about 200,000 distinct CDR3 sequences, with around two fifths appearing a single time and 33% taken by the ten largest. Material: blood, either unsorted or a sorted T cell fraction (not recorded which). These receptors were collected from a human donor who was either an allogeneic HSCT recipient or a stem cell or donor lymphocyte infusion donor (not recorded which). It is not recorded whose cells these are; they may come from a transplant donor.

The V and J genes are TRBV7-2 and TRBJ1-1; D remains unclear. Germline CDR1 and CDR2: SGHTA and FQGNSA. Trimming pared 2 bases from V and 6 bases from J, leaving 13 bases between. The length of the CDR3 is 14 residues. CDR3 protein: CASSLQPISPEAFF. DNA of the CDR3: TGTGCCAGCAGCTTACAACCTATAAGCCCTGAAGCTTTCTTT.

In this sample, this clonotype turned up once. The chain has TRBV7-9 and TRBJ2-6; D might be TRBD1 (6 bases). V lost 5 bases, J lost 0 bases, and 14 bases lay in between. The germline gives CDR1 SEHNR, CDR2 FQNEAQ (reference sequence). This CDR3 has 17 residues. CDR3 region: CASSPLDRISGANVLTF. DNA for the CDR3: TGTGCCAGCAGCCCCCTCGACAGGATCTCTGGGGCCAACGTCCTGACTTTC.

J is TRBJ2-5 and V is TRBV27, with TRBD2 matching over 13 bases. Germline-derived CDR1 and CDR2 are MNHEY and SMNVEV (reference sequence). This CDR3 contains 16 residues. With V trimmed by 6 bases and J by 5 bases, 9 bases remained unmatched. The CDR3 DNA is TGTGCCAGCAGCCACGGACTAGCGGGAGTTCTGGAGACCCAGTACTTC. Amino acids: CASSHGLAGVLETQYF.

The rearrangement joins TRBV7-3 to TRBJ2-1; 11 bases match TRBD2. Germline V gene data show CDR1 as SGHTA and CDR2 as FQGTGA. V was clipped by 0 bases and J by 2 bases; unmatched bases: 6. The CDR3 extends over 18 amino acids. The CDR3 reads CASSLTVLAGVTYNEQFF. The CDR3, as DNA: TGTGCCAGCAGCTTAACCGTACTAGCGGGAGTAACCTACAATGAGCAGTTCTTC.

The rearrangement links TRBV28 to TRBJ1-5; TRBD1 is a possible D gene (5 bases). CDR3 length: 15 residues. From germline, CDR1 is MDHEN and CDR2 SYDVKM. V was trimmed by 8 bases and J by 3 bases, leaving 17 bases between them. The CDR3 region is CASRIGGHINQPQHF. In nucleotides, the CDR3 is TGTGCCAGCCGAATTGGAGGACATATCAATCAGCCCCAGCATTTT.

This chain connects TRBV12-3 or TRBV12-4 to TRBJ1-4; TRBD1 aligns across 10 bases. V lost 4 bases, J lost 8 bases, and 7 bases stayed unmatched. This CDR3 spans 15 amino acids. CDR3 sequence: CASSSTGTGAEKLFF. The CDR3 DNA follows: TGTGCCAGCAGTTCGACCGGGACAGGGGCCGAAAAACTGTTTTTT.

The V gene is TRBV24-1, the J gene TRBJ1-1; TRBD1 matches 7 bases. CDR1 and CDR2 from the germline V gene are KGHDR and SFDVKD. V dropped 1 base and J dropped 6; count of bases not matched to a gene: 7. This CDR3 spans 15 amino acids. CDR3 in DNA: TGTGCCACCAGTGATTTAGGAGACAGGGCCTCTGAAGCTTTCTTT. This sequence encodes CATSDLGDRASEAFF.

This clonotype was counted a few times. The gene calls are TRBV7-9 and TRBJ1-5; the D gene is possibly TRBD1 (6 bases). Germline-derived CDR1 and CDR2 are SEHNR and FQNEAQ (reference sequence). The CDR3 is 16 residues long. V dropped 5 bases and J dropped 0 bases, with 14 bases sitting between them. As DNA, the CDR3 is TGTGCCAGCAGCCAAGCAGGGGACTATAGCAATCAGCCCCAGCATTTT. Protein: CASSQAGDYSNQPQHF.

The gene calls are TRBV12-3 or TRBV12-4 and TRBJ1-2; TRBD1 is a possible D gene (5 bases). Trimming stripped 2 bases from V and 6 bases from J, with 7 bases between. This CDR3 spans 12 amino acids. In nucleotides, the CDR3 is TGTGCCAGCAGTTTAAGACAGCATGGCTACACCTTC. This encodes CASSLRQHGYTF.

As DNA, the CDR3 is TGTGCCAGCAGCTTAGATCCCCTTAGCGGGATTACCTACAATGAGCAGTTCTTC. Translation gives CASSLDPLSGITYNEQFF. The chain couples TRBV11-2 to TRBJ2-1; 8 bases are shared with TRBD2. CDR1 is SGHAT and CDR2 is FQNNGV in the germline V gene. The CDR3 runs 18 residues. V lost 0 bases to trimming and J lost 2 bases; unmatched junction nucleotides: 9.

The V gene is TRBV7-7, the J gene TRBJ2-3, with 7 bases aligning to TRBD2. The germline V gene encodes CDR1 SSHAT and CDR2 FNYEAQ (reference sequence). This CDR3 is built from 14 residues. With V trimmed by 5 bases and J by 2 bases, 4 bases remained unmatched. CDR3 in amino acids: CASSPREVTDTQYF. CDR3 in DNA: TGTGCCAGCAGCCCCCGGGAGGTCACAGATACGCAGTATTTT.

This rearrangement joins TRBV7-6 to TRBJ1-1; a possible D gene is TRBD1 (6 bases). The CDR3 covers 16 residues. In germline, CDR1 is SGHVS, CDR2 FNYEAQ. Trimming took off 2 bases at V and 0 bases at J, with 13 bases between the two ends. The CDR3 DNA reads TGTGCCAGCAGCTTAAGCCCCGGGACACTGAACACTGAAGCTTTCTTT. Protein sequence: CASSLSPGTLNTEAFF.

This clonotype was seen a handful of times. This sequence joins TRBV4-3 and TRBJ1-1; D unclear. With 0 bases removed from V and 2 bases from J, the gap between germline ends came to 16 bases. The germline CDR1 and CDR2 sequences are LGHNA and YSLEER. The CDR3 runs to 17 residues. DNA of the CDR3: TGCGCCAGCAGCCAAGATCGGGAATTGCACAGAAACACTGAAGCTTTCTTT. Translation gives CASSQDRELHRNTEAFF.

The chain is built from TRBV7-2 and TRBJ1-5; TRBD1 might be the D (5 bases). Germline CDR1 SGHTA, CDR2 FQGNSA. The CDR3 is made up of 14 amino acids. V was shortened by 3 bases and J by 5 bases, with 11 bases between the two germline ends. DNA of the CDR3: TGTGCCAGCAGCTTTAAGAGAGGGGATCAGCCCCAGCATTTT. Protein sequence: CASSFKRGDQPQHF.